The T cell receptor (beta chain) under discussion was sequenced for a study of T cells after yellow fever vaccination (dated by TCRdb to between 2019 and 2020). Regarding the research as a whole: The SMART-Seq v4 Ultra Low Input RNA kit was used to prepare libraries from fractions with low cell numbers. To follow T-cell clones before and after primary and booster YFV17D yellow fever vaccination, bulk TCR alpha and beta repertoires were sequenced over time. Two healthy male donors, one aged 18 to 30 and one aged 30 to 40 years, made up the cohort. Blood was collected at multiple timepoints before and after primary and secondary immunization, and bulk PBMC replicates and cell subsets were isolated. Overall study outcomes, separate from this receptor: Only two donors were included in the study, so the extent to which the findings can be generalized is limited. Most clones expanded after primary vaccination (96% of CD4 and roughly 90% of CD8) were re-detected after the booster, suggesting that broad memory maintenance occurred. A small fraction of clonotypes appeared in both the CD4 and CD8 compartments, likely as a result of convergent recombination. Computational filtering was needed because FACS-sorted repertoires could contain abundant contaminating clonotypes from the bulk population. Compared with the primary T-cell response, the secondary T-cell response was weaker but faster, peaking on day 5 rather than day 15.

After removal of 5 bases from V and 5 bases from J, the junction retains 17 bases not matched to a gene. From the germline V gene, CDR1 is SGHAT and CDR2 is FQNNGV. From cysteine to phenylalanine, the CDR3 is 17 amino acids long. The retained sequence is limited to the CDR3, 51 bases, with the frame set at the first base. On this clonotype itself: Which antigen it targets is not known. Base qualities are not provided; no much larger clone lies one nucleotide away.

Explained via the paper, the treatment or condition label denotes: live attenuated yellow fever vaccine strain. A standard Ficoll-Paque protocol was used to isolate PBMCs from peripheral blood. Dynabeads CD4 and CD8 positive selection kits were used to isolate the CD4 and CD8 T-cell fractions. TriZol was used to extract RNA from bulk PBMCs, from CD4 and CD8 fractions, and from dextramer-positive and dextramer-negative fractions. The run used an Illumina NovaSeq 6000. TCR cDNA was made using 5'RACE template switching, a step that added a universal primer site and unique molecular identifiers. Priming for cDNA synthesis came from both the TCR alpha and TCR beta constant segments. Library amplification involved two PCR steps, and the second step added sample barcodes and sequencing adapters. Libraries were sequenced on Illumina HiSeq 2500 (2x100 bp) or NovaSeq (2x150 bp). Per the source publication's procedure: MIGEC handled demultiplexing of reads and collapsing into UMI consensus sequences, while MiXCR performed V(D)J alignment. Using edgeR on replicate PBMC samples, clonotypes were called vaccine-responding if FDR was below 0.01 and the log2 fold change was above 5 up to day 15. Each bulk clonotype received a CD4 or CD8 identity based on whether the sequenced CD4 or CD8 repertoire contained that clonotype at higher abundance. The public reads were quality trimmed at Q25 with fastp and then assembled into clones with MiXCR by TCRdb, keeping productive beta chains. Duplicate CDR3 protein sequences are folded into a single record with the most common DNA and genes. The V and J calls were determined by TCRdb, not by the authors. In this sample the table shows just over 250,000 distinct CDR3 sequences, about 5.2% of which occur a single time. The ten largest clones take up under 3.5% of the sample.

The chain is encoded by TRBV11-2 joined to TRBJ2-5; TRBD1 agrees with 7 junctional bases. The TCR was taken from a young man who received the YFV17D yellow fever vaccine. Source: CD4+ T cells sorted from PBMCs, taken on the day of the yellow fever booster vaccination. CDR3 loop: CASSPFRDSQSRETQYF. The DNA sequence is as follows: TGTGCCAGCAGCCCATTCCGGGACAGTCAATCCCGGGAGACCCAGTACTTC.